These T cell receptor beta chains were read from a single sample in a study of human T cells and chemical hapten exposure. TCRdb called the RACE reads again in MiXCR, with one record for every CDR3 protein. The sample comprises 180,000 or so distinct CDR3 sequences, roughly 15% of which are singletons, and less than 2% rests with the top ten. The material sequenced was whole blood, taken in connection with sensitization to the hapten diphenylcyclopropenone (DPC). These receptor sequences come from a woman between 25 and 40 years old with alopecia areata. Some clones in this sample may be carry-over from other donors' samples. The CDR3 runs from the conserved cysteine through the conserved F or W. The D gene is left open where the match is weak. Some rows mark clone size as missing; the rest say once, few, many or name a class of expanded clone.

v_gene: TRBV6-5; abundance: NA; d_gene: NA; j_gene: TRBJ1-2; CDR3nt: TGTGCCAGCAGTTACGCATCTTCGGCTGGCTATGGCTACACCTTC; CDR3aa: CASSYASSAGYGYTF
v_gene: TRBV5-1; abundance: NA; d_gene: NA; j_gene: TRBJ2-3; CDR3nt: TGCGCCAGCAATGCGGGTAGCACAGATACGCAGTATTTT; CDR3aa: CASNAGSTDTQYF
v_gene: TRBV5-1; abundance: NA; d_gene: NA; j_gene: TRBJ2-4; CDR3nt: TGCACCAGCAGCCCAGAGACTCAACCGGCCAAAAACATTCAGTACTTC; CDR3aa: CTSSPETQPAKNIQYF
v_gene: TRBV20-1; abundance: NA; d_gene: NA; j_gene: TRBJ1-1; CDR3nt: TGCAGTGCTAGGCCTTTGGGGACGGGCACTGAAGCTTTCTTT; CDR3aa: CSARPLGTGTEAFF
v_gene: TRBV12-3/TRBV12-4; abundance: few; d_gene: NA; j_gene: TRBJ2-7; CDR3nt: TGTGCCAGCACCCCTGTGGGGGGCTCCTACGAGCAGTACTTC; CDR3aa: CASTPVGGSYEQYF
v_gene: TRBV18; abundance: many; d_gene: NA; j_gene: TRBJ1-5; CDR3nt: TGTGCCAGCTCACCCCAGGGTCGGGGCAATCAGCCCCAGCATTTT; CDR3aa: CASSPQGRGNQPQHF
v_gene: TRBV13; abundance: NA; d_gene: TRBD1; j_gene: TRBJ2-3; CDR3nt: TGTGCCAGCAGCACAAAAACAGGGGGCGCAGATACGCAGTATTTT; CDR3aa: CASSTKTGGADTQYF
v_gene: TRBV9; abundance: NA; d_gene: TRBD1; j_gene: TRBJ1-1; CDR3nt: TGTGCCAGCAGCCCCCATACAGGGGAGGGCACTGAAGCTTTCTTT; CDR3aa: CASSPHTGEGTEAFF
v_gene: TRBV7-8; abundance: many; d_gene: NA; j_gene: TRBJ1-3; CDR3nt: TGTGCCAGCAGCACGGACAGCTCTTCGAGCTCTGGAAACACCATATATTTT; CDR3aa: CASSTDSSSSSGNTIYF
v_gene: TRBV7-2; abundance: NA; d_gene: NA; j_gene: TRBJ2-3; CDR3nt: TGTGCCAGCAGCTCGGAGGACGGGACTCCTTACACAGATACGCAGTATTTT; CDR3aa: CASSSEDGTPYTDTQYF
v_gene: TRBV18; abundance: many; d_gene: NA; j_gene: TRBJ2-2; CDR3nt: TGTGCCAGCTACAGTACACGATCCGCCGGGGAGCTGTTTTTT; CDR3aa: CASYSTRSAGELFF
v_gene: TRBV5-1; abundance: few; d_gene: TRBD2; j_gene: TRBJ2-1; CDR3nt: TGCGCCAGCAGCCAGGGACTAGCGCCTAAGACCTACAATGAGCAGTTCTTC; CDR3aa: CASSQGLAPKTYNEQFF
v_gene: TRBV20-1; abundance: NA; d_gene: TRBD2; j_gene: TRBJ2-1; CDR3nt: TGCAGTGCTAGAGATCCTAGCGGGGGCCCGTATGAGCAGTTCTTC; CDR3aa: CSARDPSGGPYEQFF
v_gene: TRBV5-6; abundance: many; d_gene: NA; j_gene: TRBJ2-7; CDR3nt: TGTGCCAGCAGCTTATCCCCCCCAATGGGCGAGCAGTACTTC; CDR3aa: CASSLSPPMGEQYF
v_gene: TRBV28; abundance: NA; d_gene: NA; j_gene: TRBJ1-1; CDR3nt: TGTGCCAGCAGTGGCAGTCAGGGGCACAACACTGAAGCTTTCTTT; CDR3aa: CASSGSQGHNTEAFF
v_gene: TRBV7-6; abundance: few; d_gene: NA; j_gene: TRBJ1-6; CDR3nt: TGTGCCAGCAGCCCCCAGAACGGGCCTTCACCCCTCCACTTT; CDR3aa: CASSPQNGPSPLHF
v_gene: TRBV6-2/TRBV6-3; abundance: NA; d_gene: NA; j_gene: TRBJ1-4; CDR3nt: TGTGCCAGCAGTTTCCGGAGTGAAAAACTGTTTTTT; CDR3aa: CASSFRSEKLFF
v_gene: TRBV6-6; abundance: many; d_gene: NA; j_gene: TRBJ2-1; CDR3nt: TGTGCCAGCACTTTACGGGCGCTGTACAATGAGCAGTTCTTC; CDR3aa: CASTLRALYNEQFF
v_gene: TRBV12-3/TRBV12-4; abundance: NA; d_gene: TRBD1; j_gene: TRBJ2-3; CDR3nt: TGTGCCAGCAGTTGGAGGACAGGGGGCATAGATACGCAGTATTTT; CDR3aa: CASSWRTGGIDTQYF
v_gene: TRBV4-3; abundance: many; d_gene: TRBD1; j_gene: TRBJ2-7; CDR3nt: TGCGCCAGCAGCCACGGACAGGGGGCCATCTACGAGCAGTACTTC; CDR3aa: CASSHGQGAIYEQYF
v_gene: TRBV20-1; abundance: few; d_gene: TRBD2; j_gene: TRBJ2-2; CDR3nt: TGCAGTGCTAGGGGACAGGCAGGACTAGCGGGAGTGAGGACCGGGGAGCTGTTTTTT; CDR3aa: CSARGQAGLAGVRTGELFF
v_gene: TRBV29-1; abundance: NA; d_gene: NA; j_gene: TRBJ1-1; CDR3nt: TGCAGCGTTCGAGATATTCGTGAAGCTTTCTTT; CDR3aa: CSVRDIREAFF
v_gene: TRBV12-3/TRBV12-4; abundance: few; d_gene: TRBD1; j_gene: TRBJ2-7; CDR3nt: TGTGCCAGCAGTTTTGGGACAGGGGCCCCTGGGGACGAGCAGTACTTC; CDR3aa: CASSFGTGAPGDEQYF
v_gene: TRBV20-1; abundance: many; d_gene: TRBD2; j_gene: TRBJ2-1; CDR3nt: TGCAGTGCATTCGGACTAGCGGGTCCTGAGCAGTTCTTC; CDR3aa: CSAFGLAGPEQFF
v_gene: TRBV4-2; abundance: many; d_gene: NA; j_gene: TRBJ2-3; CDR3nt: TGTGCCAGCAGCCAGGGGTGGGCGGGGACCACAGATACGCAGTATTTT; CDR3aa: CASSQGWAGTTDTQYF
v_gene: TRBV6-1; abundance: NA; d_gene: NA; j_gene: TRBJ2-3; CDR3nt: TGTGCCAGCAGACTCCAAGGCACAGATACGCAGTATTTT; CDR3aa: CASRLQGTDTQYF
v_gene: TRBV30; abundance: many; d_gene: NA; j_gene: TRBJ1-6; CDR3nt: TGTGCCTGGAGTGTACCCTGGGCGGCCCCTAATTCACCCCTCCACTTT; CDR3aa: CAWSVPWAAPNSPLHF
v_gene: TRBV6-6; abundance: NA; d_gene: NA; j_gene: TRBJ1-5; CDR3nt: TGTGCCAGCAGTAGGAGAGTGGACTTTAGCAATCAGCCCCAGCATTTT; CDR3aa: CASSRRVDFSNQPQHF
v_gene: TRBV27; abundance: NA; d_gene: TRBD1; j_gene: TRBJ2-4; CDR3nt: TGTGCCAGCAGAAGGACAGGGGGATTAAACATTCAGTACTTC; CDR3aa: CASRRTGGLNIQYF
v_gene: TRBV18; abundance: NA; d_gene: TRBD2; j_gene: TRBJ2-1; CDR3nt: TGTGCCAGCTCACCCGCCGGGACTAGCGGGAGAGATGAGCAGTTCTTC; CDR3aa: CASSPAGTSGRDEQFF
v_gene: TRBV5-1; abundance: NA; d_gene: NA; j_gene: TRBJ2-3; CDR3nt: TGCGCCAGCAGCTTGGGGCTTTCCTACGGCACAGATACGCAGTATTTT; CDR3aa: CASSLGLSYGTDTQYF
v_gene: TRBV7-2; abundance: many; d_gene: NA; j_gene: TRBJ2-3; CDR3nt: TGTGCCAGCAGCCGGTTTAGCGGAGGGGGAGATACGCAGTATTTT; CDR3aa: CASSRFSGGGDTQYF
v_gene: TRBV18; abundance: few; d_gene: TRBD2; j_gene: TRBJ2-1; CDR3nt: TGTGCCAGCTCCGGGACTAGCGCAGACAATGAGCAGTTCTTC; CDR3aa: CASSGTSADNEQFF
v_gene: TRBV28; abundance: few; d_gene: NA; j_gene: TRBJ1-2; CDR3nt: TGTGCCAGCAGTGTTACGTCTTTCGGCTACACCTTC; CDR3aa: CASSVTSFGYTF
v_gene: TRBV2; abundance: few; d_gene: NA; j_gene: TRBJ2-3; CDR3nt: TGTGCCAGCAGTGCAGGTAGCGGAAGCACAGATACGCAGTATTTT; CDR3aa: CASSAGSGSTDTQYF
v_gene: TRBV11-3; abundance: few; d_gene: TRBD2; j_gene: TRBJ2-5; CDR3nt: TGTGCCAGCAGCGCAATTAGGGAGGGTGAGACCCAGTACTTC; CDR3aa: CASSAIREGETQYF
v_gene: TRBV20-1; abundance: NA; d_gene: NA; j_gene: TRBJ2-2; CDR3nt: TGCAGTGCTAGACTAAGGGGTCTCAACACCGGGGAGCTGTTTTTT; CDR3aa: CSARLRGLNTGELFF
v_gene: TRBV29-1; abundance: few; d_gene: TRBD1; j_gene: TRBJ2-1; CDR3nt: TGCAGCGTTGTGGACAGGGTCGGCAATGAGCAGTTCTTC; CDR3aa: CSVVDRVGNEQFF
v_gene: TRBV29-1; abundance: NA; d_gene: NA; j_gene: TRBJ1-5; CDR3nt: TGCAGCGTCGCCACAGGGAGCCGTCCTCAGCCCCAGCATTTT; CDR3aa: CSVATGSRPQPQHF
v_gene: TRBV10-2; abundance: NA; d_gene: TRBD1; j_gene: TRBJ1-6; CDR3nt: TGCGCCAGCAGGAACGCTTGGAACAGGGGCGATTCACCCCTCCACTTT; CDR3aa: CASRNAWNRGDSPLHF
v_gene: TRBV30; abundance: few; d_gene: TRBD2; j_gene: TRBJ2-1; CDR3nt: TGTGCCTGGAACCATCTGTGGGGACTAGCGGGCAATGAGCAGTTCTTC; CDR3aa: CAWNHLWGLAGNEQFF
v_gene: TRBV7-6; abundance: NA; d_gene: TRBD1; j_gene: TRBJ1-2; CDR3nt: TGTGCCAGCAGCCCGCAGGGGGGCTATGGCTACACCTTC; CDR3aa: CASSPQGGYGYTF
v_gene: TRBV29-1; abundance: many; d_gene: TRBD1; j_gene: TRBJ2-3; CDR3nt: TGCAGCGTTGATTGGCAGGGGGTAGCAGATACGCAGTATTTT; CDR3aa: CSVDWQGVADTQYF
v_gene: TRBV7-2; abundance: few; d_gene: TRBD2; j_gene: TRBJ2-1; CDR3nt: TGTGCCAGCAGCCGGGGGCGCGGGACTAGCGTAAGCTCCTACAATGAGCAGTTCTTC; CDR3aa: CASSRGRGTSVSSYNEQFF
v_gene: TRBV4-2; abundance: NA; d_gene: TRBD1; j_gene: TRBJ2-1; CDR3nt: TGTGCCAGCAGCCCGGGACAGAACATTTACAATGAGCAGTTCTTC; CDR3aa: CASSPGQNIYNEQFF
v_gene: TRBV28; abundance: NA; d_gene: NA; j_gene: TRBJ2-1; CDR3nt: TGTGCCAGCAGTTTTTTAGACAACCTTTACAATGAGCAGTTCTTC; CDR3aa: CASSFLDNLYNEQFF
v_gene: TRBV9; abundance: NA; d_gene: NA; j_gene: TRBJ2-1; CDR3nt: TGTGCCGGGGGTCGAGGCGACAATGAGCAGTTCTTC; CDR3aa: CAGGRGDNEQFF
v_gene: TRBV6-2/TRBV6-3; abundance: few; d_gene: NA; j_gene: TRBJ1-1; CDR3nt: TGTGCCAGCAGTGGTAGACGACGAGCAGGGGCAACCAACACTGAAGCTTTCTTT; CDR3aa: CASSGRRRAGATNTEAFF
v_gene: TRBV18; abundance: few; d_gene: NA; j_gene: TRBJ2-7; CDR3nt: TGTGCCAGCTCGAGGGCTTCGGCTCGTTCCGAGCAGTACTTC; CDR3aa: CASSRASARSEQYF
v_gene: TRBV29-1; abundance: many; d_gene: TRBD1; j_gene: TRBJ1-2; CDR3nt: TGCAGCGTTGTAACAGGGGGGATTGGTGGCTACACCTTC; CDR3aa: CSVVTGGIGGYTF
v_gene: TRBV10-2; abundance: few; d_gene: NA; j_gene: TRBJ2-7; CDR3nt: TGCGCCAGCAGTGAGTACCTAGCGTCCTACGAGCAGTACTTC; CDR3aa: CASSEYLASYEQYF
v_gene: TRBV7-8; abundance: NA; d_gene: NA; j_gene: TRBJ1-6; CDR3nt: TGTGCCAGCAGCCGGAACGCACAGTCACCCCTCCACTTT; CDR3aa: CASSRNAQSPLHF
v_gene: TRBV28; abundance: NA; d_gene: NA; j_gene: TRBJ2-5; CDR3nt: TGTGCCAGCAGACCACGAGGATTACAGACCCAGTACTTC; CDR3aa: CASRPRGLQTQYF
v_gene: TRBV27; abundance: few; d_gene: NA; j_gene: TRBJ1-5; CDR3nt: TGTGCCAGCAGTGCAAAGGCCGGTAATAGCAATCAGCCCCAGCATTTT; CDR3aa: CASSAKAGNSNQPQHF
v_gene: TRBV10-3; abundance: few; d_gene: TRBD1; j_gene: TRBJ1-6; CDR3nt: TGTGCCACCGTAGGGACAGGGAGTTCACCCCTCCACTTT; CDR3aa: CATVGTGSSPLHF